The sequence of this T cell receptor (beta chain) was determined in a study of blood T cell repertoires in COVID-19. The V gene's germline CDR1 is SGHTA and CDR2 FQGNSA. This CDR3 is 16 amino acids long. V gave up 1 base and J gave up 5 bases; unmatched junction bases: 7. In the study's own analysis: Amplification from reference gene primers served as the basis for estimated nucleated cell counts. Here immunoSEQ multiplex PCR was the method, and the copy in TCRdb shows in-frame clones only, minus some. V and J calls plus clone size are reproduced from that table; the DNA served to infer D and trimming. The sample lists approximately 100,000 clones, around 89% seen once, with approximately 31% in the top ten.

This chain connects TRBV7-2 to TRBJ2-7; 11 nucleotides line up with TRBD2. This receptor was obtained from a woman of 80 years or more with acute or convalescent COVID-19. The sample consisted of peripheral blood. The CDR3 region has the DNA TGTGCCAGCAGCTTAGTAGTAGCGGGGGGGCGGAACGAGCAGTACTTC. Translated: CASSLVVAGGRNEQYF.